This TCR beta chain was retrieved from a study of blood T cell repertoires in COVID-19. For the study at large: From the United States, Italy and Spain came samples of acute and convalescent COVID-19.

In the source study's methods: Estimates of nucleated cell counts were drawn from the amplification of reference gene primers. Assay used: immunoSEQ multiplex PCR; TCRdb lists only in-frame clones, some missing. The V and J calls and clone size were taken over from that table, and D and trimming were inferred from the DNA. This table holds fewer than 200,000 clones, approximately 84% found once. Participants' reported clinical history set cohort assignment. Either two negative PCRs, clearance, or symptom resolution qualified Cohort 3 donors as recovered. The V end was cut by 7 bases, the J end by 0 bases, with 19 bases between. CDR1 and CDR2 (germline): LGHNT, FRNRAP. The CDR3 has 17 amino acids.

The rearrangement uses TRBV12-5 and TRBJ2-4, with D perhaps TRBD1 (5 bases). The receptor was isolated from a man aged 45-65 years who had recovered from COVID-19. Sequencing was done on a sample of PBMCs or T cells enriched from blood (not recorded which). CDR3 sequence: CASDLFRGSLAKNIQYF. In DNA form, the CDR3 reads TGTGCTAGTGACCTATTTAGGGGATCTCTAGCCAAAAACATTCAGTACTTC.